The 27 T cell receptor beta chains below come from one sample, sequenced in a study of blood T cell repertoires in COVID-19. The data were produced by immunoSEQ multiplex PCR, yet TCRdb's version contains in-frame clones alone and is incomplete. In the table there are over 200,000 clones, less than 85% of which are singletons. The sequenced sample consisted of peripheral blood. Receptors were obtained from a woman aged 80 or over with COVID-19, enrolled during active disease.

The chain links TRBV18 to TRBJ1-2, with 9 bases identical to TRBD1. CDR3 size: 17 residues. V shed 4 bases, J shed 8 bases, and the junction held 17 bases outside the gene matches. Germline V gives CDR1 KGHSH, CDR2 LQKENI. Here the CDR3 reads CASSQQQPTGGARGYTF. The CDR3 nucleotides read TGTGCCAGCTCACAACAACAACCAACAGGGGGCGCGAGGGGCTACACCTTC.

Regarding this clone: This specimen includes other DNA sequences encoding the same CDR3. The chain links TRBV9 to TRBJ1-5; no clear D. Germline CDR1 and CDR2: SGDLS and YYNGEE. The CDR3 has 13 amino acids. Trimming took 2 bases from V and 4 from J, leaving 7 bases between them. Written as DNA, the CDR3 is TGTGCCAGCAGCGTTGCCGGGAATCAGCCCCAGCATTTT. As protein: CASSVAGNQPQHF.

The J gene is TRBJ2-7, the V gene TRBV6-5, with 8 bases that match TRBD2. With 4 bases clipped from V and 2 bases from J, the junction kept 4 bases outside the gene matches. Germline V gives CDR1 MNHEY, CDR2 SVGAGI. The CDR3 runs 14 residues. The CDR3 bases are TGTGCCAGCAGTTCCCCGGGACTAGCCTACGAGCAGTACTTC. Its translation is CASSSPGLAYEQYF.

V gene TRBV6-2 or TRBV6-3 combines with J gene TRBJ2-7; 9 bases fit TRBD2. Germline V gene sequence: CDR1 MNHEY, CDR2 SVGEGT. This CDR3 spans 17 amino acids. V shed 1 base, J shed 4 bases, and the junction held 11 bases outside the gene matches. The CDR3 DNA sequence: TGTGCCAGCAGTTACTGGGCGGGAGGGCCGGATAATTACGAGCAGTACTTC. It yields the protein CASSYWAGGPDNYEQYF.

The chain carries TRBV11-2 and TRBJ2-2, with 16 bases lining up with TRBD2. This CDR3 comprises 16 residues. The germline gives CDR1 SGHAT, CDR2 FQNNGV. The trim removed 5 bases at V and 6 bases at J, leaving 3 bases unmatched. The CDR3 here is CASSEGLAGGAGELFF. The CDR3 bases are TGTGCCAGCAGCGAGGGACTAGCGGGAGGGGCCGGGGAGCTGTTTTTT. Drawing the rest from reference TRBV11-2 and TRBJ2-2, the complete variable domain is EAGVAQSPRYKIIEKRQSVAFWCNPISGHATLYWYQQILGQGPKLLIQFQNNGVVDDSQLPKDRFSAERLKGVDSTLKIQPAKLEDSAVYLCASSEGLAGGAGELFFGEGSRLTVL.

The J gene is TRBJ1-2, the V gene TRBV29-1; TRBD1 matches at 9 bases. The V gene's germline CDR1 is SQVTM and CDR2 ANQGSEA. The CDR3 sequence is 14 residues long. The V segment lost 5 bases and the J segment 4 bases; nucleotides outside the gene matches: 8. The CDR3 region is CSVHRQGEVYGYTF. CDR3 coding DNA: TGCAGCGTTCATAGACAGGGGGAGGTCTATGGCTACACCTTC.

This clone was found once. The CDR3 DNA is TGCGCCAGCAGCCCCGCAGGGGGGGGAAACACCATATATTTT. Its translation is CASSPAGGGNTIYF. J is TRBJ1-3 and V is TRBV5-1; 7 bases are shared with TRBD1. Losses at the gene ends were 4 bases for V and 4 bases for J; bases not matched to a gene: 5. This CDR3 comprises 14 residues. The germline V gene encodes CDR1 SGHRS and CDR2 YFSETQ.

This sequence joins TRBV11-2 and TRBJ2-7, with 7 nucleotides matching TRBD1. Germline V gives CDR1 SGHAT, CDR2 FQNNGV. Germline trimming cut 1 base from V and 5 bases from J; bases unmatched to any gene: 5. The CDR3 runs to 14 residues. The chain's CDR3 is CASSLVTGRDEQYF. The DNA for the CDR3 is TGTGCCAGCAGCTTAGTGACAGGGCGCGACGAGCAGTACTTC.

The chain is built from TRBV7-9 and TRBJ2-7, with 13 bases identical to TRBD2. From germline, CDR1 is SEHNR and CDR2 FQNEAQ (reference sequence). CDR3 length equals 15 residues. The trim removed 4 bases at V and 3 bases at J, leaving 3 bases unmatched. CDR3 sequence reads: CASSSGLAGNYEQYF. The CDR3 nucleotides are TGTGCCAGCAGCTCGGGACTAGCGGGAAACTACGAGCAGTACTTC.

This chain links TRBV9 with TRBJ1-2; no definite D call. The CDR3 runs to 14 residues. V lost 0 bases and J 4 bases, leaving 10 bases between the germline ends. The germline gives CDR1 SGDLS, CDR2 YYNGEE. As DNA, the CDR3 is TGTGCCAGCAGCGTAGAGTTGGAGTTCTATGGCTACACCTTC. Its protein product is CASSVELEFYGYTF.

J is TRBJ1-2 and V is TRBV7-2; TRBD1 agrees at 8 bases. Germline lookup yields CDR1 SGHTA and CDR2 FQGNSA. The junction had 6 bases not matched to a gene; V was cut back by 2 bases and J by 7 bases. CDR3 size: 14 residues. CDR3 sequence (DNA): TGTGCCAGCAGCTTAAGGGGCAGGGGGCTTGGCTACACCTTC. Translation: CASSLRGRGLGYTF. The full variable domain, completed using reference TRBV7-2 and TRBJ1-2, is GAGVSQSPSNKVTEKGKDVELRCDPISGHTALYWYRQSLGQGLEFLIYFQGNSAPDKSGLPSDRFSAERTGGSVSTLTIQRTQQEDSAVYLCASSLRGRGLGYTFGSGTRLTVV.

The J gene is TRBJ2-2, the V gene TRBV14, with 8 bases fitting TRBD1. Trimming removed 3 bases from V and 8 bases from J; junction bases left unmatched: 2. This CDR3 comprises 13 residues. CDR1 and CDR2 from the germline V gene are SGHDN and FVKESK. CDR3 residues: CASSQDRAGELFF. The CDR3 nucleotides are TGTGCCAGCAGCCAGGACAGGGCTGGGGAGCTGTTTTTT.

The count of this clone is one. The chain joins TRBV9 to TRBJ2-5; D unresolved. The germline V gene encodes CDR1 SGDLS and CDR2 YYNGEE. V was shortened by 0 bases and J by 2 bases, with 14 bases between the two germline ends. This CDR3 is 16 amino acids long. CDR3 protein: CASSVATSAFQETQYF. As DNA, the CDR3 is TGTGCCAGCAGCGTAGCTACCAGCGCCTTTCAAGAGACCCAGTACTTC. Full variable domain (remainder filled in from reference TRBV9 and TRBJ2-5): DSGVTQTPKHLITATGQRVTLRCSPRSGDLSVYWYQQSLDQGLQFLIQYYNGEERAKGNILERFSAQQFPDLHSELNLSSLELGDSALYFCASSVATSAFQETQYFGPGTRLLVL.

The chain links TRBV4-1 to TRBJ2-1, with 9 bases lining up with TRBD2. The CDR3 is 15 amino acids. Germline V gives CDR1 MGHRA, CDR2 YSYEKL. With 1 base clipped from V and 7 bases from J, the junction kept 5 bases outside the gene matches. The CDR3 DNA is TGCGCCAGCAGCCAAGCAGCGGGGGGCCGGAATGAGCAGTTCTTC. This gives the protein CASSQAAGGRNEQFF.

V and J are TRBV27 and TRBJ2-7; 15 positions match TRBD2. The germline gives CDR1 MNHEY, CDR2 SMNVEV (reference sequence). Unmatched junction bases numbered 0, after V lost 8 bases and J lost 4 bases. The CDR3 contains 13 residues. In DNA form, the CDR3 reads TGTGCCAGCGGACTAGCGGGAGGGTACGAGCAGTACTTC. Its protein product is CASGLAGGYEQYF.

The chain carries TRBV28 and TRBJ2-7; D is unclear. Germline V gene lookup returns CDR1 MDHEN and CDR2 SYDVKM. Trimming took off 6 bases at V and 3 bases at J, with 24 bases between the two ends. This CDR3 spans 17 amino acids. The CDR3 here is CASRKPPKLVASYEQYF. The CDR3 nucleotides read TGTGCCAGCAGGAAGCCCCCGAAGCTAGTAGCCAGCTACGAGCAGTACTTC.

V usage is TRBV5-1 and J usage is TRBJ1-2; weak D call: TRBD1 (5 bases). Looked up from germline, CDR1 is SGHRS and CDR2 is YFSETQ. Trimming cost V 2 bases and J 7 bases, with 15 bases left between them. The CDR3 runs 14 residues. For the CDR3, the DNA is TGCGCCAGCAGCTTCGGAGGGGAAATTGGTGGCTACACCTTC. Protein product: CASSFGGEIGGYTF.

V gene TRBV9 combines with J gene TRBJ1-1, with unresolved D. Per germline, CDR1 SGDLS and CDR2 YYNGEE. The CDR3 consists of 15 residues. Trimming pared 3 bases from V and 5 bases from J, leaving 17 bases between. The CDR3 reads CASSGPHGSGTEAFF. The CDR3 DNA sequence: TGTGCCAGCAGCGGCCCTCACGGTTCGGGGACTGAAGCTTTCTTT.

Concerning this clone: Other DNA sequences within the sample encode an identical CDR3. The genes are TRBV6-5 and TRBJ1-3; no definite D call. This CDR3 region has 14 residues. With 6 bases removed from V and 0 bases from J, the gap between germline ends came to 9 bases. The germline V gene encodes CDR1 MNHEY and CDR2 SVGAGI. The CDR3 DNA reads as TGTGCCAGCAGGAGACCTAGCTCTGGAAACACCATATATTTT. Its translation is CASRRPSSGNTIYF.

V gene TRBV7-9 combines with J gene TRBJ1-2; TRBD1 matches 7 bases. This CDR3 spans 15 amino acids. Germline CDR1 reads SEHNR; CDR2 reads FQNEAQ (reference sequence). V gave up 3 bases and J gave up 1 base; unmatched junction bases: 5. The CDR3: CASSFEGALNYGYTF. The CDR3 DNA follows: TGTGCCAGCAGCTTTGAGGGGGCCCTTAACTATGGCTACACCTTC.

The genes are TRBV5-1 and TRBJ1-1; a possible D gene is TRBD1 (5 bases). The length of the CDR3 is 15 residues. Germline assignment: CDR1 SGHRS and CDR2 YFSETQ. V was pared by 5 bases and J by 2 bases, with 16 bases between. The CDR3 nucleotides read TGCGCCAGCAGATTAGGGGATTTAGAAAACACTGAAGCTTTCTTT. This sequence encodes CASRLGDLENTEAFF.

With respect to this clone: Possible read error: a much larger clone is one base away. At the DNA level, this CDR3 is encoded by other sequences in the same sample as well. The chain recombines TRBV5-4 with TRBJ2-3; D is undetermined. V dropped 3 bases and J dropped 0 bases, with 2 bases sitting between them. CDR1 is SGHNT, CDR2 YYREEE, per germline (reference sequence). The CDR3 covers 12 residues. In DNA, the CDR3 is TGTGCCAGCAGCTCGAGCACAGATACGCAGTATTTT. Amino acid sequence: CASSSSTDTQYF.

The chain carries TRBV9 and TRBJ1-1; D is possibly TRBD1 (5 bases). Trimming shortened V by 4 bases and J by 10 bases, and 20 bases separated the two germline ends. Germline CDR1 reads SGDLS; CDR2 reads YYNGEE. This CDR3 is built from 14 residues. The CDR3 protein is CASSPSGTQLVAFF. The CDR3, as DNA: TGTGCCAGCAGCCCCTCCGGGACTCAACTTGTAGCTTTCTTT.

The chain is built from TRBV2 and TRBJ1-5; tentative D call: TRBD1 (6 bases). This CDR3 region has 15 residues. V dropped 6 bases and J dropped 6 bases, with 18 bases sitting between them. In germline, CDR1 is SNHLY, CDR2 FYNNEI. The CDR3 sequence: CASRTGRGVSQPQHF. The CDR3 nucleotides are TGTGCCAGCAGAACCGGGAGGGGGGTCAGTCAGCCCCAGCATTTT.

V and J are TRBV6-5 and TRBJ1-2; maybe TRBD1 (5 bases). V lost 10 bases, J lost 5 bases, and 14 bases lay in between. The CDR3 sequence is 12 residues long. Germline-derived CDR1 and CDR2 are MNHEY and SVGAGI. The CDR3 reads CATTSDIYGYTF. The DNA of the CDR3 is TGTGCCACCACGTCGGACATATATGGCTACACCTTC.

This rearrangement joins TRBV2 to TRBJ1-1, with D perhaps TRBD1 (5 bases). V shed 3 bases and J shed 7 bases, with 12 bases lying between them. Germline V gene data show CDR1 as SNHLY and CDR2 as FYNNEI. CDR3 size: 13 residues. The CDR3 nucleotides read TGTGCCAGCAGTGATTCAGGGATGGGTGAAGCTTTCTTT. It encodes CASSDSGMGEAFF.

J is TRBJ2-3 and V is TRBV2; 10 nucleotides match TRBD2. This CDR3 has 16 residues. The germline gives CDR1 SNHLY, CDR2 FYNNEI. The ends lost 7 bases at V and 1 base at J; junction bases unmatched: 8. The CDR3 DNA reads as TGTGCCAGCACGACTAGCGGGCCCTCGGGCACAGATACGCAGTATTTT. Translation gives CASTTSGPSGTDTQYF.